Below are 22 T cell receptor beta chains sequenced from a single sample in a study of blood T cell repertoires in COVID-19. Clones were read by immunoSEQ multiplex PCR, and TCRdb kept only the in-frame ones, dropping some. The table has some 310,000 clones, almost 90% seen once. Sequenced: peripheral blood. The receptors originated from a woman aged 25-40 years with COVID-19, enrolled during active disease.

This chain connects TRBV30 to TRBJ1-3; D is unclear. Germline CDR1 and CDR2: GTSNPN and SVGIG (reference sequence). The CDR3 covers 11 residues. The V gene lost 4 bases and the J gene lost 9 bases, with 10 bases spanning the gap. CDR3 residues: CAWTEALTIYF. The CDR3 DNA reads TGTGCCTGGACAGAGGCCCTCACCATATATTTT.

The V call is TRBV5-8, the J call TRBJ2-3; 13 nucleotides line up with TRBD2. Germline CDR1 is SGHTS and CDR2 is YDEGEE. The CDR3 contains 18 residues. V gave up 1 base and J gave up 3 bases; unmatched junction bases: 8. DNA of the CDR3: TGTGCCAGCAGCTTGACTATAAGGACTAGCGGGAGTACAGATACGCAGTATTTT. Its protein product is CASSLTIRTSGSTDTQYF.

The chain employs TRBV13 and TRBJ2-3; D gene unclear. Trimming removed 4 bases from V and 1 base from J, with 15 bases in between. The CDR3 runs 16 residues. Germline lookup yields CDR1 PRHDT and CDR2 FYEKMQ (reference sequence). The CDR3 loop reads CASSSQPPPGTDTQYF. The CDR3 DNA follows: TGTGCCAGCAGCTCCCAACCGCCACCGGGCACAGATACGCAGTATTTT.

The chain links TRBV13 to TRBJ1-1; D is unclear. Germline V gene sequence: CDR1 PRHDT, CDR2 FYEKMQ (reference sequence). Between the trimmed V and J ends, which lost 4 bases and 5 bases, there was a span of 11 bases. This CDR3 has 13 residues. CDR3 amino acids: CASSYASGTEAFF. CDR3 nucleotides: TGTGCCAGCAGCTACGCTTCCGGGACTGAAGCTTTCTTT.

This clone was seen just once. The V call is TRBV7-8, the J call TRBJ1-1; weak D call: TRBD1 (5 bases). This CDR3 region has 15 residues. Looked up from germline, CDR1 is SGHVS and CDR2 is FQNEAQ. The V end was cut by 4 bases, the J end by 3 bases, with 15 bases between. CDR3 residues: CASSSQTADDTEAFF. In DNA form, the CDR3 reads TGTGCCAGCAGCTCTCAGACAGCCGATGACACTGAAGCTTTCTTT.

This clone was observed a single time. This rearrangement joins TRBV3-1 (or the pseudogene TRBV3-2) to TRBJ1-2; the D is unclear. Per germline, CDR1 LGHDT and CDR2 YNNKEL (reference sequence). The CDR3 runs to 13 residues. V shed 1 base and J shed 6 bases, with 9 bases lying between them. CDR3 residues: CASSQGAWDGYTF. The CDR3, as DNA: TGTGCCAGCAGCCAAGGGGCTTGGGATGGCTACACCTTC.

The J gene is TRBJ2-3, the V gene TRBV28, with a tentative D call TRBD1 (6 bases). Germline V CDR1 and CDR2: MDHEN, SYDVKM. CDR3 length: 13 residues. The germline V and J ends were trimmed by 6 bases and 3 bases, with 10 bases remaining between them. For the CDR3, the DNA is TGTGCCAGCAGCATCGACAGGACAGATACGCAGTATTTT. This codes for CASSIDRTDTQYF. The full variable domain, completed using reference TRBV28 and TRBJ2-3, is DVKVTQSSRYLVKRTGEKVFLECVQDMDHENMFWYRQDPGLGLRLIYFSYDVKMKEKGDIPEGYSVSREKKERFSLILESASTNQTSMYLCASSIDRTDTQYFGPGTRLTVL.

Here the CDR3 DNA reads TGTGCCAGCACAAAAACGGGATCATTCACAGATACGCAGTATTTT. It specifies CASTKTGSFTDTQYF. V is TRBV2 and J is TRBJ2-3, with D perhaps matching TRBD2 (5 bases). V shed 7 bases and J shed 2 bases, with 16 bases lying between them. The CDR3 runs 15 residues. Looked up from germline, CDR1 is SNHLY and CDR2 is FYNNEI.

This chain uses TRBV19 with TRBJ1-2, with D perhaps TRBD1 (5 bases). The CDR3 has 11 residues. Germline loops: CDR1 LNHDA, CDR2 SQIVND (reference sequence). The V gene lost 8 bases and the J gene lost 8 bases, with 12 bases spanning the gap. CDR3 residues: CASQQGGGYTF. CDR3 DNA: TGTGCCAGTCAGCAGGGAGGAGGCTACACCTTC.

Here the CDR3 reads CASSISEGAHNEQFF. DNA for the CDR3: TGTGCCAGTAGTATATCCGAGGGGGCTCACAATGAGCAGTTCTTC. This rearrangement joins TRBV19 to TRBJ2-1; 7 bases map to TRBD1. The CDR3 is 15 amino acids. Germline CDR1 LNHDA, CDR2 SQIVND (reference sequence). The J segment lost 5 bases and the V segment lost 2 bases, leaving 6 bases of the junction unmatched.

The chain combines TRBV5-8 with TRBJ1-5; maybe TRBD1 (5 bases). The CDR3 loop spans 16 amino acids. The germline CDR1 and CDR2 sequences are SGHTS and YDEGEE. The V end was cut by 3 bases, the J end by 5 bases, with 18 bases between. The CDR3 DNA reads as TGTGCCAGCAGCTGGGGGACTTTAAGCGGACATCAGCCCCAGCATTTT. As protein: CASSWGTLSGHQPQHF.

The chain employs TRBV6-5 and TRBJ1-2, with D possibly TRBD1 on 5 matching bases. V dropped 5 bases and J dropped 4 bases, with 11 bases sitting between them. CDR3 length equals 13 residues. Germline CDR1 reads MNHEY; CDR2 reads SVGAGI. The CDR3 is CASSPGHRYGYTF. The CDR3 region has the DNA TGTGCCAGCAGTCCAGGACATCGCTATGGCTACACCTTC.

The chain recombines TRBV21-1 with TRBJ2-3; TRBD2 reflects the table's D call only, with no check against the DNA. TRBV21-1 corresponds to a pseudogene. The CDR3 is 16 amino acids. The CDR3 region has the DNA TGTGCCAGCAGCAAAGGTTCCAAGGACTATCGGAATACGCAGTATTTT. It specifies CASSKGSKDYRNTQYF.

V gene TRBV24-1 combines with J gene TRBJ1-5, with D unresolved. CDR1 KGHDR and CDR2 SFDVKD come from the germline V gene. There are 15 residues in the CDR3. The germline V and J ends were trimmed by 5 bases and 1 base, with 11 bases remaining between them. Here the CDR3 reads CATSARGGSNQPQHF. DNA of the CDR3: TGTGCCACCAGTGCCCGGGGAGGGAGCAATCAGCCCCAGCATTTT.

About this clone itself: Other DNA variants within this sample encode the same CDR3. V gene TRBV7-3 combines with J gene TRBJ2-5, with TRBD2 identical over 8 bases. The CDR3 consists of 15 residues. V dropped 3 bases and J dropped 5; count of bases not matched to a gene: 8. Germline V gene data show CDR1 as SGHTA and CDR2 as FQGTGA. The CDR3: CASSLKAGVRETQYF. The CDR3, as DNA: TGTGCCAGCAGCTTGAAAGCGGGAGTCCGTGAGACCCAGTACTTC.

The chain recombines TRBV10-1 with TRBJ2-7; 7 positions match TRBD1. V gave up 4 bases and J gave up 4 bases; unmatched junction bases: 4. The germline V gene encodes CDR1 WNHNN and CDR2 SYGVQD (reference sequence). The CDR3 loop spans 13 amino acids. The CDR3 loop reads CASSAGTVYEQYF. In DNA form, the CDR3 reads TGCGCCAGCAGTGCGGGGACAGTATACGAGCAGTACTTC.

The genes are TRBV19 and TRBJ1-1, with D possibly matching TRBD1 (6 bases). CDR1 and CDR2 (germline): LNHDA, SQIVND (reference sequence). The V gene lost 5 bases and the J gene lost 2 bases, with 15 bases spanning the gap. The CDR3 extends over 15 amino acids. This CDR3 reads CASSAPGHPNTEAFF. CDR3 in DNA: TGTGCCAGTAGTGCGCCGGGACACCCTAACACTGAAGCTTTCTTT.

This rearrangement joins TRBV5-8 to TRBJ1-1; D not certain. The CDR3 runs to 15 residues. The V end lost 4 bases, the J end lost 1 base, and 14 bases lay between the germline ends. CDR1 and CDR2 (germline): SGHTS, YDEGEE. The CDR3 spells CASSPLGLRNTEAFF. In DNA, the CDR3 is TGTGCCAGCAGCCCACTTGGACTCAGGAACACTGAAGCTTTCTTT.

This rearrangement joins TRBV3-1 (or the pseudogene TRBV3-2) to TRBJ2-7, with TRBD2 matching 9 bases. Germline values: CDR1 LGHDT, CDR2 YNNKEL (reference sequence). J was trimmed by 2 bases and V by 3 bases; bases with no gene match: 2. CDR3 size: 14 residues. For the CDR3, the DNA is TGTGCCAGCAGCCACTGGACTAGCGCCTACGAGCAGTACTTC. This codes for CASSHWTSAYEQYF.

This clone was observed a few times. This CDR3 is also generated by other DNA sequences in the sample. The chain links TRBV7-8 to TRBJ1-2; 7 bases fit TRBD1. J was trimmed by 4 bases and V by 3 bases; bases with no gene match: 5. Germline values: CDR1 SGHVS, CDR2 FQNEAQ. The CDR3 spans 14 residues. CDR3 amino acids: CASSLSGQSYGYTF. CDR3 DNA: TGTGCCAGCAGCTTGTCGGGACAGTCCTATGGCTACACCTTC.

The chain has TRBV6-5 and TRBJ1-2; no firm D call. The V gene's germline CDR1 is MNHEY and CDR2 SVGAGI. V lost 5 bases and J lost 0, with 10 bases in between. The CDR3 loop spans 14 amino acids. CDR3 sequence reads: CASSRGDSNYGYTF. CDR3 coding DNA: TGTGCCAGCAGTCGAGGAGATTCTAACTATGGCTACACCTTC.

V and J are TRBV7-9 and TRBJ1-2, with a possible D match to TRBD1 (5 bases). CDR3 length equals 11 residues. The V and J ends lost 4 bases and 6 bases respectively, with 6 bases between them. Looked up from germline, CDR1 is SEHNR and CDR2 is FQNEAQ (reference sequence). For the CDR3, the DNA is TGTGCCAGCAGCTACAGGCATGGCTACACCTTC. This gives the protein CASSYRHGYTF.